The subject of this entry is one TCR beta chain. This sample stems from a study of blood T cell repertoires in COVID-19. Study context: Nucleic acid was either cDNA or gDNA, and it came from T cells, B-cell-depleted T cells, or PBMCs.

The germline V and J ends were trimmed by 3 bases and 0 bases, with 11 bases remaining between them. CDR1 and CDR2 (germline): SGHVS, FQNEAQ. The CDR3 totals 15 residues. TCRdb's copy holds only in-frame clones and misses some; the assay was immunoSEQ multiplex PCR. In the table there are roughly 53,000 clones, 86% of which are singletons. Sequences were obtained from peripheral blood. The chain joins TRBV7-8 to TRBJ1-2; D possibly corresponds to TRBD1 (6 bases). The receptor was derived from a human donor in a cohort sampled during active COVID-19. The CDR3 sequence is CASSFGGASNYGYTF. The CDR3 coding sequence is TGTGCCAGCAGCTTTGGGGGGGCCTCTAACTATGGCTACACCTTC.